The rows below give T cell receptor beta chains drawn from one sample of a study of blood T cell repertoires in COVID-19. The repertoire was sequenced with immunoSEQ multiplex PCR; TCRdb's copy has only in-frame clones and lacks some. Found here are about 240,000 clones, roughly four fifths of them singletons; the top ten hold approximately 13%. Sequences were obtained from peripheral blood. The source is a woman aged 55-70 years with active or convalescent COVID-19. CDR3s include the opening cysteine and the closing phenylalanine or tryptophan. Fields, in order: V gene, J gene, CDR3 protein.

V gene: TRBV30
J gene: TRBJ1-2
CDR3 protein: CAWSIAVNYGYTF

V gene: TRBV30
J gene: TRBJ1-5
CDR3 protein: CAWSTGTGVGNQPQHF

V gene: TRBV27
J gene: TRBJ1-5
CDR3 protein: CASASDRLGLQPQHF

V gene: TRBV10-2
J gene: TRBJ2-3
CDR3 protein: CASSDPGLADTDTQYF

V gene: TRBV7-3
J gene: TRBJ1-1
CDR3 protein: CASSLTGSSQAEAFF

V gene: TRBV5-6
J gene: TRBJ2-5
CDR3 protein: CASSLVRGAQETQYF

V gene: TRBV6-6
J gene: TRBJ2-5
CDR3 protein: CASSPLSGGGRGETQYF

V gene: TRBV18
J gene: TRBJ2-3
CDR3 protein: CASSPQGVTDTQYF

V gene: TRBV18
J gene: TRBJ1-2
CDR3 protein: CASSPEPPGQINYGYTF

V gene: TRBV5-1
J gene: TRBJ1-1
CDR3 protein: CASSTGTGGRTEAFF

V gene: TRBV5-1
J gene: TRBJ2-7
CDR3 protein: CASSLEGQGQQYF

V gene: TRBV4-2
J gene: TRBJ2-7
CDR3 protein: CASSHRTGPYEQYF

V gene: TRBV14
J gene: TRBJ2-2
CDR3 protein: CASSRQGHGELFF

V gene: TRBV5-6
J gene: TRBJ1-2
CDR3 protein: CASSLVTGPNYGYTF

V gene: TRBV10-3
J gene: TRBJ1-4
CDR3 protein: CATSGSTNEKLFF

V gene: TRBV7-9
J gene: TRBJ2-7
CDR3 protein: CASSYHSYEQYF

V gene: TRBV4-2
J gene: TRBJ2-7
CDR3 protein: CASSQETGGEQYF

V gene: TRBV29-1
J gene: TRBJ2-5
CDR3 protein: CSVVGETQYF

V gene: TRBV3-1/TRBV3-2
J gene: TRBJ2-7
CDR3 protein: CASSVQGYEQYF

V gene: TRBV11-2
J gene: TRBJ2-5
CDR3 protein: CASSLSTSGGQETQYF

V gene: TRBV7-5
J gene: TRBJ2-7
CDR3 protein: CARSPPTLETFTYEQYF

V gene: TRBV5-1
J gene: TRBJ1-2
CDR3 protein: CASSQGQGNYGYTF

V gene: TRBV18
J gene: TRBJ1-4
CDR3 protein: CASSPPGLSTNEKLFF